The clone carrying this TCR beta chain was observed a few times. In the study's own analysis: Quantification of nucleated cells was approximated via reference gene primer amplification. Assay used: immunoSEQ multiplex PCR; TCRdb lists only in-frame clones, some missing. That table gives V, J and clone size, and the DNA gave D and trimming. The repertoire has tens of thousands of clones, roughly 83% of them found once; the top ten carry roughly 2.7%. This sample is part of a study of blood T cell repertoires in COVID-19. Study at large: COVID-19 samples, acute and convalescent, were from the United States, Italy and Spain. PBMCs, B-cell-depleted T cells, or T cells were the source of the cDNA or gDNA that made up the material.

This CDR3 has 16 residues. Germline CDR1 and CDR2: SGHRS and YFSETQ. The V and J ends lost 0 bases and 2 bases, in that order; junction bases with no gene match: 5. Sequenced material: peripheral blood. The TCR comes from a woman aged 60-70 years with acute or convalescent COVID-19. The rearrangement uses TRBV5-1 and TRBJ1-3, with 7 bases matching TRBD1. CDR3 sequence reads: CASSLGQGSPGNTIYF. CDR3 bases: TGCGCCAGCAGCTTGGGACAGGGATCCCCTGGAAACACCATATATTTT. Variable domain in full (rest from reference TRBV5-1 and TRBJ1-3): KAGVTQTPRYLIKTRGQQVTLSCSPISGHRSVSWYQQTPGQGLQFLFEYFSETQRNKGNFPGRFSGRQFSNSRSEMNVSTLELGDSALYLCASSLGQGSPGNTIYFGEGSWLTVV.